This T cell receptor (beta chain) appears in the sequencing data of a study of cytomegalovirus exposure and HLA in healthy donors. PCR used 60 Vbeta primers and 13 Jbeta primers. Method: immunoSEQ multiplex PCR; TCRdb's copy keeps in-frame clones and lacks some. The sample yields 100,000 to 150,000 clones, roughly 81% seen once. CDR3 length: 13 residues. J was trimmed by 8 bases and V by 4 bases; bases with no gene match: 6. CDR1 and CDR2 from the germline V gene are SGHDT and YYEEEE. Sequenced: PBMCs. The rearrangement joins TRBV5-6 to TRBJ2-1, with 7 bases that match TRBD1. This receptor was identified in a young woman in good health and CMV-seronegative. The CDR3 bases are TGTGCCAGCAGCAGGGACAGTAGCGATGAGCAGTTCTTC. This gives the protein CASSRDSSDEQFF.